Included here is one T cell receptor (beta chain) sequence, with context. The antigen remains undetermined. Only healthy Caucasians were included as donors. TCRdb reanalysed the 5' RACE reads using MiXCR and keeps one entry per CDR3 protein. The table has 350,000 to 450,000 distinct CDR3 sequences, approximately 17% seen once. The source of the sample is a study of identical twins. With 5 bases clipped from V and 7 bases from J, the junction kept 17 bases outside the gene matches. The CDR3 is made up of 16 amino acids. Germline V gene data show CDR1 as SGHVS and CDR2 as FNYEAQ. Study conclusions and caveats: Conclusions leaned on cross-sectional statistical analysis and did not track the same donors over time. Invariant MAIT and iNKT cells may have partly biased zero-insertion analyses. Out-of-frame TCR alpha sharing observed in monozygotic twins exceeded model estimates.

The source of this sequence is a man in his fifties in good health. This rearrangement joins TRBV7-6 to TRBJ2-7, with TRBD1 matching over 7 bases. Source material: naive T cells sorted from blood. The CDR3 loop reads CASSGVVRGRTLEQYF. CDR3 bases: TGTGCCAGCAGCGGTGTCGTAAGGGGGCGCACTTTGGAGCAGTACTTC.